Listed below are T cell receptor beta chains from one sample, sequenced in a study of T cell repertoires in cytomegalovirus infection. Each CDR3 protein is one row after TCRdb ran MiXCR on the reads. The table has around 170,000 distinct CDR3 sequences, under 15% seen once. Sequences were obtained from PBMCs. Receptors were obtained from a human donor in good health (CMV status not recorded). Some clones in this sample may be carry-over from other donors' samples. Each CDR3 is given with its conserved first and last residue. A D gene is named only where the DNA matches it firmly. A clone size is listed for some rows: how often the clone was seen (once, few, many), or a class if it is expanded.

cdr3_length: 16
j_call: TRBJ2-1
clone_size: NA
v_call: TRBV20-1
d_call: NA
cdr3_aa: CSARDLRSSSYNEQFF
cdr3_nt: TGCAGTGCTAGAGACCTCCGGTCGAGCTCCTACAATGAGCAGTTCTTC

cdr3_length: 13
j_call: TRBJ1-1
clone_size: few
v_call: TRBV29-1
d_call: NA
cdr3_aa: CSVERGGNTEAFF
cdr3_nt: TGCAGCGTTGAGAGGGGAGGGAACACTGAAGCTTTCTTT

cdr3_length: 15
j_call: TRBJ1-1
clone_size: NA
v_call: TRBV20-1
d_call: TRBD1
cdr3_aa: CSARGRTGQNTEAFF
cdr3_nt: TGCAGTGCTAGAGGCAGGACAGGCCAGAACACTGAAGCTTTCTTT

cdr3_length: 15
j_call: TRBJ2-5
clone_size: NA
v_call: TRBV20-1
d_call: TRBD2
cdr3_aa: CSARVRLAGVETQYF
cdr3_nt: TGCAGTGCTAGAGTAAGACTAGCGGGAGTTGAGACCCAGTACTTC

cdr3_length: 15
j_call: TRBJ2-3
clone_size: many
v_call: TRBV7-7
d_call: TRBD2
cdr3_aa: CASSPGLAGADTQYF
cdr3_nt: TGTGCTAGCAGCCCTGGACTAGCGGGAGCAGATACGCAGTATTTT

cdr3_length: 17
j_call: TRBJ2-6
clone_size: many
v_call: TRBV12-3/TRBV12-4
d_call: NA
cdr3_aa: CASSFKGESSGANVLTF
cdr3_nt: TGTGCCAGCAGTTTTAAAGGGGAGAGCTCTGGGGCCAACGTCCTGACTTTC

cdr3_length: 13
j_call: TRBJ1-4
clone_size: NA
v_call: TRBV5-6
d_call: TRBD1
cdr3_aa: CASSSGGEEKLFF
cdr3_nt: TGTGCCAGCAGCTCAGGGGGAGAAGAAAAACTGTTTTTT

cdr3_length: 14
j_call: TRBJ2-7
clone_size: NA
v_call: TRBV5-5
d_call: TRBD1
cdr3_aa: CASSGRTGWHEQYF
cdr3_nt: TGTGCCAGCAGCGGGAGGACAGGGTGGCACGAGCAGTACTTC

cdr3_length: 15
j_call: TRBJ2-7
clone_size: NA
v_call: TRBV7-9
d_call: TRBD2
cdr3_aa: CASGGGVSSYYELYF
cdr3_nt: TGTGCCAGCGGGGGGGGGGTTTCGAGTTATTACGAGCTGTACTTC

cdr3_length: 14
j_call: TRBJ2-5
clone_size: few
v_call: TRBV28
d_call: NA
cdr3_aa: CASSLFGNRETQYF
cdr3_nt: TGTGCCAGCAGTTTATTTGGGAACCGGGAGACCCAGTACTTC

cdr3_length: 15
j_call: TRBJ1-3
clone_size: NA
v_call: TRBV27
d_call: NA
cdr3_aa: CASSPRDARGNTIYF
cdr3_nt: TGTGCCAGCAGCCCCCGGGACGCGAGGGGAAACACCATATATTTT

cdr3_length: 16
j_call: TRBJ1-6
clone_size: NA
v_call: TRBV5-6
d_call: NA
cdr3_aa: CASSLRSSSYNSPLHF
cdr3_nt: TGTGCCAGCAGCTTGCGGTCGAGCTCCTATAATTCACCCCTCCACTTT

cdr3_length: 15
j_call: TRBJ1-3
clone_size: few
v_call: TRBV28
d_call: NA
cdr3_aa: CASSAWASSGNTIYF
cdr3_nt: TGTGCCAGCAGTGCGTGGGCGAGCTCTGGAAACACCATATATTTT

cdr3_length: 18
j_call: TRBJ2-1
clone_size: NA
v_call: TRBV28
d_call: TRBD2
cdr3_aa: CASSLPLHSGRSYNEQFF
cdr3_nt: TGTGCCAGCAGTTTACCCTTGCATAGCGGGCGTTCCTACAATGAGCAGTTCTTC

cdr3_length: 13
j_call: TRBJ2-1
clone_size: few
v_call: TRBV6-2/TRBV6-3
d_call: NA
cdr3_aa: CASSLGGPNEQFF
cdr3_nt: TGTGCCAGCAGCCTAGGGGGGCCCAATGAGCAGTTCTTC

cdr3_length: 21
j_call: TRBJ2-2
clone_size: NA
v_call: TRBV12-3/TRBV12-4
d_call: TRBD2
cdr3_aa: CATRTVPGLARERRKAGELFF
cdr3_nt: TGTGCCACTCGGACAGTTCCGGGACTAGCGCGAGAGAGACGTAAAGCCGGGGAGCTGTTTTTT

cdr3_length: 14
j_call: TRBJ1-1
clone_size: NA
v_call: TRBV12-3/TRBV12-4
d_call: NA
cdr3_aa: CASTLFEGDTEAFF
cdr3_nt: TGTGCCAGCACCCTTTTTGAGGGAGACACTGAAGCTTTCTTT

cdr3_length: 17
j_call: TRBJ2-2
clone_size: NA
v_call: TRBV15
d_call: NA
cdr3_aa: CATSRPDGQSDTGELFF
cdr3_nt: TGTGCCACCAGCAGACCTGATGGGCAATCGGACACCGGGGAGCTGTTTTTT

cdr3_length: 15
j_call: TRBJ1-5
clone_size: few
v_call: TRBV24-1
d_call: NA
cdr3_aa: CATSDSGGSNQPQHF
cdr3_nt: TGTGCCACCAGTGATTCGGGGGGTAGCAATCAGCCCCAGCATTTT

cdr3_length: 16
j_call: TRBJ1-2
clone_size: NA
v_call: TRBV9
d_call: NA
cdr3_aa: CASSVSVEGKLDGYTF
cdr3_nt: TGTGCCAGCAGCGTAAGTGTCGAGGGGAAGCTCGATGGCTACACCTTC

cdr3_length: 10
j_call: TRBJ2-1
clone_size: NA
v_call: TRBV29-1
d_call: NA
cdr3_aa: CSVDPVRQFF
cdr3_nt: TGCAGCGTTGACCCTGTGAGGCAGTTCTTC

cdr3_length: 13
j_call: TRBJ2-3
clone_size: NA
v_call: TRBV18
d_call: NA
cdr3_aa: CASSPRVTDTQYF
cdr3_nt: TGTGCCAGCTCACCACGGGTCACAGATACGCAGTATTTT

cdr3_length: 15
j_call: TRBJ2-5
clone_size: many
v_call: TRBV7-2
d_call: NA
cdr3_aa: CASSSPLRGRETQYF
cdr3_nt: TGTGCCAGCAGCTCCCCCCTGCGGGGGCGGGAGACCCAGTACTTC

cdr3_length: 15
j_call: TRBJ1-2
clone_size: many
v_call: TRBV7-2
d_call: TRBD1
cdr3_aa: CASSQTGSADYGYTF
cdr3_nt: TGTGCCAGCAGCCAGACAGGGAGCGCAGACTATGGCTACACCTTC

cdr3_length: 15
j_call: TRBJ2-7
clone_size: many
v_call: TRBV28
d_call: TRBD1
cdr3_aa: CASSLGRGRGYEQYF
cdr3_nt: TGTGCCAGCAGTTTGGGCAGGGGGCGAGGGTACGAGCAGTACTTC

cdr3_length: 14
j_call: TRBJ1-2
clone_size: NA
v_call: TRBV2
d_call: NA
cdr3_aa: CGLFPDSKDYGYTF
cdr3_nt: TGTGGGCTCTTTCCGGACAGTAAGGACTATGGCTACACCTTC

cdr3_length: 15
j_call: TRBJ2-3
clone_size: NA
v_call: TRBV6-4
d_call: TRBD2
cdr3_aa: CASSDGSGGADTQYF
cdr3_nt: TGTGCCAGCAGTGACGGGTCGGGAGGGGCAGATACGCAGTATTTT

cdr3_length: 14
j_call: TRBJ1-2
clone_size: NA
v_call: TRBV28
d_call: NA
cdr3_aa: CASSTALIPGGYTF
cdr3_nt: TGTGCCAGCAGCACCGCACTAATTCCGGGGGGCTACACCTTC

cdr3_length: 12
j_call: TRBJ1-2
clone_size: few
v_call: TRBV12-5
d_call: NA
cdr3_aa: CASGSDSKGYTF
cdr3_nt: TGTGCTAGTGGTTCGGACAGCAAGGGCTACACCTTC

cdr3_length: 15
j_call: TRBJ2-7
clone_size: NA
v_call: TRBV28
d_call: NA
cdr3_aa: CASSSGGTAEREQYF
cdr3_nt: TGTGCCAGCAGCTCCGGCGGGACAGCGGAGAGGGAGCAGTACTTC

cdr3_length: 13
j_call: TRBJ1-2
clone_size: NA
v_call: TRBV28
d_call: NA
cdr3_aa: CASSFARRGGYTF
cdr3_nt: TGTGCCAGCAGTTTCGCCAGACGAGGGGGCTACACCTTC